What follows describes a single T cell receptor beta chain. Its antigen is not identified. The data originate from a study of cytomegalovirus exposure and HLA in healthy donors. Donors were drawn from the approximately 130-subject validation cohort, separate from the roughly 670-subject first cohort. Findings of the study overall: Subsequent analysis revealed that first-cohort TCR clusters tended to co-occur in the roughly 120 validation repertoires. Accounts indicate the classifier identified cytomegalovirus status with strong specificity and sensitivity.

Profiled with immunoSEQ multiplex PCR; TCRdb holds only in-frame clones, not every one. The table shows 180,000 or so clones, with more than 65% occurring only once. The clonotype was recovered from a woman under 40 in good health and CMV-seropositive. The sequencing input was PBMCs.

The CDR3 protein is CATSREEGTTYEQYF. CDR3 coding DNA: TGTGCCACCAGCAGAGAAGAGGGAACCACCTACGAGCAGTACTTC. The J gene is TRBJ2-7, the V gene TRBV15; perhaps TRBD2 as D (5 bases). Germline lookup yields CDR1 LNHNV and CDR2 YYDKDF (reference sequence). This CDR3 has 15 residues. Trimming took 0 bases from V and 2 from J, leaving 11 bases between them.